This record concerns one TCR beta chain sequence. This entry belongs to a study of patients and donors after allogeneic stem cell transplantation. This CDR3 has 15 amino acids. Germline values: CDR1 SGHRS, CDR2 YFSETQ. V lost 4 bases to trimming and J lost 7 bases, with 17 bases between them. One entry per CDR3 protein results from TCRdb running MiXCR on the RT-PCR reads. The table lists about 960,000 distinct CDR3 sequences, roughly 17% of them singletons. Specimen: blood, either unsorted or a sorted T cell fraction (not recorded which). This sequence was found in a human donor who was either an allogeneic HSCT recipient or a stem cell or donor lymphocyte infusion donor (not recorded which). It is not recorded whose cells these are; they may come from a transplant donor. V is TRBV5-1 and J is TRBJ1-4; weak D call: TRBD1 (6 bases). The CDR3 DNA follows: TGCGCCAGCAGCCGGAGCCGGGACATCGCTGAAAAACTGTTTTTT. It is translated as CASSRSRDIAEKLFF. Looking up the rest from reference TRBV5-1 and TRBJ1-4 gives the full variable domain: KAGVTQTPRYLIKTRGQQVTLSCSPISGHRSVSWYQQTPGQGLQFLFEYFSETQRNKGNFPGRFSGRQFSNSRSEMNVSTLELGDSALYLCASSRSRDIAEKLFFGSGTQLSVL.